Many counts were recorded for the clone carrying this TCR beta chain. Its antigen is as yet unknown. The data are from a study of T-cell reconstitution after alpha-beta-depleted transplantation in children. General study findings and limits: At around two months after transplant, the alpha-beta T cells were reportedly derived from several hundred expanded clones that came from non-depleted graft cells. The high TCRbeta diversity at day 60 in some patients came from surviving recipient T cells and thymic progenitors. T-cell numbers and diversity, one year after transplant, stemmed largely from T cells that were newly produced.

The CDR3 consists of 13 residues. Germline CDR1 and CDR2: SQVTM and ANQGSEA. V dropped 5 bases and J dropped 3; count of bases not matched to a gene: 3. A library of TCRbeta sequences, prepared with unique molecular identifiers, was generated. TCRdb reprocessed the PCR reads with MiXCR, giving one entry per CDR3 protein. The sample consists of 180,000 or so distinct CDR3 sequences, about 6% of them appearing once. The sample was PBMCs, taken before TCRalphabeta/CD19-depleted stem cell transplant. The J gene is TRBJ2-2, the V gene TRBV29-1; 7 bases fit TRBD2. The sequence derives from a girl less than two years old with combined immunodeficiency, due to receive a stem cell transplant. CDR3 nucleotide sequence: TGCAGCGTTTGGGAGGGCCACACCGGGGAGCTGTTTTTT. Residues: CSVWEGHTGELFF.